These T cell receptor beta chains were read from a single sample in a study of cytomegalovirus exposure and HLA in healthy donors. Profiled with immunoSEQ multiplex PCR; TCRdb holds only in-frame clones, not every one. The table has more than 300,000 clones, 80% to 90% seen once. Sequenced material: PBMCs. The receptors were sampled from a woman aged 18 to 35 in good health and CMV-seronegative. Each CDR3 is given without its conserved first and last residue. Each record gives: J gene, V gene, CDR3 length, CDR3 protein.

>TRBJ2-7|TRBV28|12
ASRGQGIFYEQY
>TRBJ2-7|TRBV7-2|12
ASSWTGTTYEQY
>TRBJ2-7|TRBV5-1|17
ASSYSLQLVASGSNEQY
>TRBJ2-1|TRBV7-9|12
ASSFRGQGGEQF
>TRBJ2-1|TRBV2|13
ASSESGRSGNEQF
>TRBJ2-7|TRBV19|13
ASSILAGASYEQY
>TRBJ1-2|TRBV7-2|11
ASSLTAGYGYT
>TRBJ1-5|TRBV28|13
ASIEGASSNQPQH
>TRBJ2-1|TRBV10-3|11
AISEGLTNEQF
>TRBJ1-2|TRBV4-1|15
ASSQDLWRDPNYGYT
>TRBJ2-2|TRBV5-1|14
ASSLSTGPNTGELF
>TRBJ2-7|TRBV6-4|12
APAGGTQSDEQY
>TRBJ2-2|TRBV27|15
ASRGGSGTGNTGELF
>TRBJ1-5|TRBV28|15
ASSSGAGTGGFRAQH
>TRBJ2-3|TRBV6-5|12
ASSYAQGPDTQY
>TRBJ2-7|TRBV4-2|13
ASSPRRGDSYEQY
>TRBJ2-2|TRBV7-8|12
ASSLGGQTGELF
>TRBJ1-5|TRBV2|15
ASSEGGLFFSNQPQH
>TRBJ2-5|TRBV6-1|11
ASSRDRGETQY
>TRBJ2-1|TRBV27|12
ASNLGGAQGEQF
>TRBJ2-3|TRBV29-1|14
SVEGVSGVGTDTQY
>TRBJ2-7|TRBV11-2|10
ASSLGQYEQY
>TRBJ1-2|TRBV20-1|9
SARQAPRNT
>TRBJ2-1|TRBV5-5|11
ASSLVGANEQF
>TRBJ2-5|TRBV9|12
ASSVVFRGETQY
>TRBJ2-1|TRBV6-5|11
ASGGGPYNEQF
>TRBJ1-2|TRBV29-1|10
SVVRGGYGYT
>TRBJ2-1|TRBV13|14
ASSLGPGQGAREQF
>TRBJ2-5|TRBV6-5|12
ASSYSALVGTQY
>TRBJ2-7|TRBV15|13
ATSQGVDPLHEQY
>TRBJ2-7|TRBV18|14
ASSPTGGLSSYEQY
>TRBJ1-1|TRBV6-1|11
ASRGQPNTEAF
>TRBJ1-3|TRBV18|13
ASSPIPGSGNTIY
>TRBJ1-1|TRBV6-5|13
ASRNPDRLNTEAF